This passage covers 9 T cell receptor beta chains from one sample sequenced in a study of blood T cell repertoires in COVID-19. Produced via immunoSEQ multiplex PCR; TCRdb's table is partial and in-frame only. The table records about 69,000 clones, approximately 84% of them present only once. Sequenced material: peripheral blood. Receptors were obtained from a man over 45 with COVID-19, enrolled during active disease.

In this sample, this clone turned up a few times. The chain uses TRBV4-1 and TRBJ2-2, with 8 bases identical to TRBD1. This CDR3 region has 17 residues. Germline V CDR1 and CDR2: MGHRA, YSYEKL. V lost 5 bases to trimming and J lost 3 bases; unmatched junction nucleotides: 11. The CDR3: CASSSVMGQEDTGELFF. Here the CDR3 DNA reads TGCGCCAGCAGCTCGGTAATGGGACAGGAGGACACCGGGGAGCTGTTTTTT.

The V and J genes are TRBV4-2 and TRBJ2-1, with D possibly TRBD2 on 6 matching bases. The CDR3 contains 16 residues. The germline V and J ends were trimmed by 1 base and 5 bases, with 15 bases remaining between them. Germline CDR1 is LGHNA and CDR2 is YNFKEQ. CDR3 in amino acids: CASSQGRSSGDNEQFF. CDR3 bases: TGTGCCAGCAGCCAAGGGAGGAGTAGCGGAGACAATGAGCAGTTCTTC.

The table lists this clone with a count of one. V is TRBV5-1 and J is TRBJ2-3, with D possibly matching TRBD1 (6 bases). The germline gives CDR1 SGHRS, CDR2 YFSETQ. This CDR3 contains 15 residues. Trimming left V 0 bases short and J 2 bases short, with 10 bases between. The CDR3 DNA reads as TGCGCCAGCAGCTTGGCGGACAGCTACACAGATACGCAGTATTTT. The encoded protein is CASSLADSYTDTQYF.

The CDR3 DNA sequence: TGTGCCAGCCTCCTAGCGGGGGGTAGTGAGCAGTTCTTC. Its protein is CASLLAGGSEQFF. V gene TRBV6-5 combines with J gene TRBJ2-1; 11 nucleotides align to TRBD2. Trimming cost V 8 bases and J 9 bases; bases outside gene matches: 6. CDR3 size: 13 residues. The germline V gene encodes CDR1 MNHEY and CDR2 SVGAGI.

The rearrangement links TRBV6-2 or TRBV6-3 to TRBJ2-7, with D uncertain. Germline CDR1 is MNHEY and CDR2 is SVGEGT. The CDR3 spans 12 residues. Trimming left V 2 bases short and J 3 bases short, with 5 bases between. CDR3 DNA: TGTGCCAGCAGTTACCCGGGCTACGAGCAGTACTTC. Amino acids: CASSYPGYEQYF.

The chain couples TRBV5-6 to TRBJ1-2; D is unresolved. This CDR3 spans 12 amino acids. Germline V gene lookup returns CDR1 SGHDT and CDR2 YYEEEE. V lost 7 bases, J lost 5 bases, and 12 bases lay in between. CDR3 coding DNA: TGTGCCAGCTCCCTCGGAGGGTATGGCTACACCTTC. It translates to CASSLGGYGYTF.

The V call is TRBV3-1 (or the pseudogene TRBV3-2), the J call TRBJ2-7; 8 bases are shared with TRBD2. J was trimmed by 2 bases and V by 4 bases; bases with no gene match: 13. The germline gives CDR1 LGHDT, CDR2 YNNKEL (reference sequence). This CDR3 contains 17 residues. The DNA of the CDR3 is TGTGCCAGCAGCCCTCAAACTGCGGGGGGCTTCCCCTACGAGCAGTACTTC. Its protein product is CASSPQTAGGFPYEQYF.

The chain combines TRBV14 with TRBJ2-7; D remains unclear. The CDR3 is 15 residues long. Germline V gives CDR1 SGHDN, CDR2 FVKESK. With 0 bases removed from V and 5 bases from J, the gap between germline ends came to 14 bases. CDR3 region: CASSQESGSEDEQYF. CDR3 sequence (DNA): TGTGCCAGCAGCCAAGAATCGGGTTCCGAGGACGAGCAGTACTTC.

The chain carries TRBV3-1 (or the pseudogene TRBV3-2) and TRBJ2-2, with D perhaps matching TRBD2 (6 bases). Trimming left V 2 bases short and J 0 bases short, with 10 bases between. CDR1 is LGHDT, CDR2 YNNKEL, per germline (reference sequence). The CDR3 loop spans 16 amino acids. DNA of the CDR3: TGTGCCAGCAGCCAAAACGGGGGAGCGAACACCGGGGAGCTGTTTTTT. Protein: CASSQNGGANTGELFF.